The sequence of this T cell receptor beta chain was determined in a study of blood T cell repertoires in COVID-19 (dated by TCRdb to the early 2020s). A note on the overall study: Samples from collaborators originated in the United States, Italy and Spain and spanned both the acute and convalescent phases of COVID-19. A de-identified subject ID, COVID-19 status, age in years and sex were almost always included in the sample metadata. The dataset comprised deeply sampled blood TCRbeta repertoires from subjects exposed to, actively infected with, or recovered from COVID-19. Where HLA class I and class II types were available, the types were taken from metadata supplied by the sample provider, not from assay-based typing. A freely available public database, intended as a resource for researchers studying the immune response to SARS-CoV-2, is where the repertoires were released. The samples were drawn from two sources: the first 160 participants of the ongoing ImmuneRACE study, and 1,000 to 1,500 subjects contributed by 6 global collaborators. The prospective study material was composed of cDNA or gDNA derived from T cells, B-cell-depleted T cells, or PBMCs. The research as a whole found: How much clinical and demographic metadata was included differed by source and by participant, and the metadata was provided uncurated.

In regard to this clone: The antigen it recognizes is unknown. Base-call qualities are not available, and no considerably larger clone is one nucleotide away.

Participants in the prospective study were aged about 18 to 100 years, lived in under 30 United States geographic areas, and enrolled through a virtual design. To assign participants to cohorts, the prospective study relied on clinical history that participants themselves reported in a screening survey and a study questionnaire. For ImmuneRACE Cohort 3, a participant was defined as recovered based on two consecutive negative NP/OP PCR tests, clearance by a healthcare professional, or resolution of symptoms. In the prospective study, whole blood, serum and a nasopharyngeal or oropharyngeal swab were collected from each participant by mobile phlebotomists. Additional blood draws and questionnaires over an approximately two-month period could optionally be provided by prospective study participants. Blood samples from the prospective study were shipped frozen or at room temperature prior to DNA extraction.

The germline ends are 20 bases apart after V is trimmed by 4 bases and J by 5 bases. Via the germline V gene, CDR1 is MGHRA and CDR2 YSYEKL. The CDR3 holds 16 amino acids from the cysteine to the phenylalanine. The only DNA kept is the CDR3, 48 bases in frame from the first base. The immunoSEQ Assay, a bias-controlled multiplex PCR, was used to amplify TCRbeta CDR3 regions from genomic DNA. The study's own analysis went as follows. The number of nucleated cells in each sample was estimated by amplification of reference gene primers within the assay. To quantify the absolute abundance of each unique TCRbeta CDR3 rearrangement, sequence reads were collapsed and filtered. For each sample, productive Simpson clonality was calculated by taking the square root of Simpson's diversity index across productive rearrangements. TCRdb mirrors the immuneACCESS table, restricted to in-frame sequences. Some clones are absent from its copies; in checked studies, under half trace to an unresolved V gene, and the reason for the others is unknown. Clone size and V and J calls were adopted from that table, with D and trimming inferred from the DNA. A total of approximately 240,000 clones appear in this sample, around 90% of them only once. The ten largest clones capture over 1.5% of the sample.

The V and J segments used are TRBV4-1 and TRBJ2-5; D gene: possibly TRBD1, on 6 matching bases. The source of this sequence is a woman between 18 and 29 years old who had recovered from COVID-19. Sequencing was done on a sample of PBMCs or T cells enriched from blood (not recorded which). The sequenced DNA is TGCGCCAGCAGCCCGAAATCTGACAGGCCCCGGGAGACCCAGTACTTC. Its protein reads: CASSPKSDRPRETQYF.